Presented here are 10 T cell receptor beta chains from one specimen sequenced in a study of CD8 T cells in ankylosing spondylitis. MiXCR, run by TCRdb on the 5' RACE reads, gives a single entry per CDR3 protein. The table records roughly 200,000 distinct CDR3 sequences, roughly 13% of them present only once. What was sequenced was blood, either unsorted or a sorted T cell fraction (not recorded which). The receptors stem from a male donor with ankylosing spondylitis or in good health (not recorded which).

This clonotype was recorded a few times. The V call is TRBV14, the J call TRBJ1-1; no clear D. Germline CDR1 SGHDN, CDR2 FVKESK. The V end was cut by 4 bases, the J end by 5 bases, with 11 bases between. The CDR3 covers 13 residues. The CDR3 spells CASSPISGTEAFF. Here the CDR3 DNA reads TGTGCCAGCAGCCCAATATCGGGGACTGAAGCTTTCTTT.

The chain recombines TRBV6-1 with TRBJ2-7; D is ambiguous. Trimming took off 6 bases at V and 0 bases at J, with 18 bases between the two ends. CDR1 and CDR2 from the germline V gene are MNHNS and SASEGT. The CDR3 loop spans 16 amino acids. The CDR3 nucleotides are TGTGCCAGCAGCCAGTCTTGGTCCCTGGGCTCCTACGAGCAGTACTTC. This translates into CASSQSWSLGSYEQYF.

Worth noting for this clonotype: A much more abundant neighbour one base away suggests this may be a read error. CDR3 bases: TGTGCCAGCTGTTTATCCCCCCCGGGTAGCTCCTACAATGAGCAGTTCTTC. Residues: CASCLSPPGSSYNEQFF. The chain recombines TRBV2 with TRBJ2-1; no clear D gene. V lost 8 bases and J lost 0, with 20 bases in between. In germline, CDR1 is SNHLY, CDR2 FYNNEI. This CDR3 has 17 amino acids.

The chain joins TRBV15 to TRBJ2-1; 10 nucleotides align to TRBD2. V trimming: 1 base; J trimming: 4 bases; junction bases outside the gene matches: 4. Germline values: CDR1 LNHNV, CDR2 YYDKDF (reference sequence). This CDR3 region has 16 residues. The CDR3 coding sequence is TGTGCCACCAGCAGAGCTACGACTAGCGGGTACAATGAGCAGTTCTTC. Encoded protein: CATSRATTSGYNEQFF.

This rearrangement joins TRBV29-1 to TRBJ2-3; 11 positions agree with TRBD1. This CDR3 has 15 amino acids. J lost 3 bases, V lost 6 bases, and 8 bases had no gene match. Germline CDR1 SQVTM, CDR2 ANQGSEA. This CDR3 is CSVSPGQGVTDTQYF. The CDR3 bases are TGCAGCGTGAGCCCGGGACAGGGGGTAACAGATACGCAGTATTTT.

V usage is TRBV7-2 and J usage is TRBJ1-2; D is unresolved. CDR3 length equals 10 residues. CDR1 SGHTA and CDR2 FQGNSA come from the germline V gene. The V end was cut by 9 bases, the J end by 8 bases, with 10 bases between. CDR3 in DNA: TGTGCCAGGCCCCCGGGGGGCTACACCTTC. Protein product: CARPPGGYTF.

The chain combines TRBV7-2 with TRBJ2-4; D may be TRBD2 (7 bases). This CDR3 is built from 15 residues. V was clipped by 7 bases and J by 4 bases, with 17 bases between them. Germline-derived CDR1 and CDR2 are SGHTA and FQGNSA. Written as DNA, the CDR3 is TGTGCCAGCACCTGGGAGGGGGGGTCAAAAAACATTCAGTACTTC. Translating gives CASTWEGGSKNIQYF.

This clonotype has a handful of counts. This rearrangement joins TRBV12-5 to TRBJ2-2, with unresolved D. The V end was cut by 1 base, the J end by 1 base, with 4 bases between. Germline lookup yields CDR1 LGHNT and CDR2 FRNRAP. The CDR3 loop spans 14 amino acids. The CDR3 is CASGLAENTGELFF. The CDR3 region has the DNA TGTGCTAGTGGTTTGGCAGAGAACACCGGGGAGCTGTTTTTT.

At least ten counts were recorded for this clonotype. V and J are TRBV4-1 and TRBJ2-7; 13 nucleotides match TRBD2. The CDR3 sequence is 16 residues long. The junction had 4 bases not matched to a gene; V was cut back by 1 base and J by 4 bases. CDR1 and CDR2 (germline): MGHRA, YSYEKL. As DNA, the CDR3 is TGCGCCAGCAGCCAAGTACTAGCGGGAGGGCCGTACGAGCAGTACTTC. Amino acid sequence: CASSQVLAGGPYEQYF.

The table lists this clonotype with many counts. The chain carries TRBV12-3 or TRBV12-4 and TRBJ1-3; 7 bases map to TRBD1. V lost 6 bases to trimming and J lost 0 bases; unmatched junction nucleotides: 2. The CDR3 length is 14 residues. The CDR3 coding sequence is TGTGCCAGCAGCCGGACAGGCTCTGGAAACACCATATATTTT. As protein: CASSRTGSGNTIYF.